Below are 32 T cell receptor beta chains sequenced from a single sample in a study of regulatory T cells in long-lasting Graves disease. CDR3 regions were amplified by Arm-PCR using iRepertoire HTBI primers to build TCR beta libraries. TCRdb re-analysed the multiplex PCR reads in MiXCR, keeping a single row per CDR3 protein. The table has around 450,000 distinct CDR3 sequences, about 15% seen once; the top ten hold around 17%. The time point: newly diagnosed GD, antithyroid drugs for less than 3 months. Researchers made the TCR library from RNA that was extracted from PBMCs. This sample also belongs to another study, concerning T cells in Graves' hyperthyroidism and ophthalmopathy.

Specimen: peripheral blood mononuclear cells (PBMCs), collected at new diagnosis, from a patient treated with antithyroid drugs. All receptors derive from a woman in her 30s with Graves disease.

A remark on this clonotype: This may be a read error: a much more frequent sequence differs by one nucleotide. This chain joins TRBV2 and TRBJ2-7, with TRBD2 matching 9 bases. Germline V CDR1 and CDR2: SNHLY, FYNNEI. The V gene end was trimmed by 8 bases and the J gene end by 7 bases; junction bases not matched to a gene: 12. The CDR3 is made up of 14 amino acids. The CDR3 bases are TGTGCCAGCCGGACTAGCGCAGACTACAATGAGCAGTACTTC. Translation gives CASRTSADYNEQYF.

This clonotype has a count of ten or more. In DNA, the CDR3 is TGTGCCAGCAGCCTTCTTTTGCAGAGCTCCTACGAGCAGTACTTC. Translated, it gives CASSLLLQSSYEQYF. V is TRBV5-5 and J is TRBJ2-7; the D is unclear. CDR1 is SGHKS, CDR2 YYEKEE, per germline (reference sequence). The CDR3 spans 15 residues. The ends were cut back, 4 bases at V and 0 bases at J, with 14 bases in the middle.

This clonotype came up many times. The gene calls are TRBV9 and TRBJ2-7; TRBD1 is a possible D gene (5 bases). CDR1 SGDLS and CDR2 YYNGEE come from the germline V gene. There are 17 residues in the CDR3. The germline V and J ends were trimmed by 4 bases and 5 bases, with 25 bases remaining between them. CDR3 DNA sequence: TGTGCCAGCAGCCCAGGGATGTCCCTCCTCGGTGGCCACGAGCAGTACTTC. Its translation is CASSPGMSLLGGHEQYF.

This clonotype has at least ten counts. The rearrangement uses TRBV30 and TRBJ2-3; D remains unclear. The V end was cut by 1 base, the J end by 4 bases, with 9 bases between. Germline CDR1 is GTSNPN and CDR2 is SVGIG (reference sequence). This CDR3 has 13 residues. This chain's CDR3 is CAWSEQTSDTQYF. CDR3 bases: TGTGCCTGGAGTGAACAGACCTCAGATACGCAGTATTTT. Using reference TRBV30 and TRBJ2-3 for the parts outside the CDR3, the full variable domain is SQTIHQWPATLVQPVGSPLSLECTVEGTSNPNLYWYRQAAGRGLQLLFYSVGIGQISSEVPQNLSASRPQDRQFILSSKKLLLSDSGFYLCAWSEQTSDTQYFGPGTRLTVL.

This sequence joins TRBV19 and TRBJ1-3, with TRBD1 matching over 8 bases. V lost 10 bases and J lost 0; bases outside the gene matches: 5. This CDR3 is 14 amino acids long. From germline, CDR1 is LNHDA and CDR2 SQIVND (reference sequence). The CDR3 DNA reads as TGTGCCATCTGGACAGGGTCCTCTGGAAACACCATATATTTT. Its translation: CAIWTGSSGNTIYF.

At least ten counts were recorded for this clonotype. This rearrangement joins TRBV11-2 to TRBJ2-7; D gene ambiguous. The germline V and J ends were trimmed by 0 bases and 2 bases, with 2 bases remaining between them. Germline V lookup: CDR1 SGHAT, CDR2 FQNNGV. CDR3 length: 12 amino acids. CDR3 DNA sequence: TGTGCCAGCAGCTTAGATCCCTACGAGCAGTACTTC. It specifies CASSLDPYEQYF. The variable domain in full, with the rest retrieved from reference TRBV11-2 and TRBJ2-7, is EAGVAQSPRYKIIEKRQSVAFWCNPISGHATLYWYQQILGQGPKLLIQFQNNGVVDDSQLPKDRFSAERLKGVDSTLKIQPAKLEDSAVYLCASSLDPYEQYFGPGTRLTVT.

This clonotype was observed a few times. This chain joins TRBV29-1 and TRBJ2-5, with D possibly being TRBD2 (6 bases). Trimming removed 3 bases at V and 1 base at J, with 12 bases between. Germline V gives CDR1 SQVTM, CDR2 ANQGSEA. The CDR3 has 14 residues. CDR3 coding DNA: TGCAGCGTTGACGGCGCGGGGCCCCAAGAGACCCAGTACTTC. Protein sequence: CSVDGAGPQETQYF.

The table lists this clonotype with many counts. The genes are TRBV11-2 and TRBJ2-7; 7 bases agree with TRBD1. Germline V gene data show CDR1 as SGHAT and CDR2 as FQNNGV. Trimming at V came to 4 bases and at J to 3 bases, leaving 6 bases not matched to a gene. CDR3 size: 14 residues. CDR3 amino acids: CASSSTGSGYEQYF. The CDR3 DNA reads TGTGCCAGCAGCTCGACAGGGTCGGGCTACGAGCAGTACTTC.

This clonotype was seen many times. This chain joins TRBV28 and TRBJ2-7; D remains ambiguous. Between the trimmed V and J ends, which lost 5 bases and 2 bases, there was a span of 13 bases. CDR3 length: 14 amino acids. Germline V lookup: CDR1 MDHEN, CDR2 SYDVKM. CDR3 bases: TGTGCCAGCAGTCCCCAAGAGCGAACCTACGAGCAGTACTTC. This translates into CASSPQERTYEQYF.

Ten or more counts support this clonotype. This rearrangement joins TRBV7-2 to TRBJ2-3; D gene ambiguous. Germline-derived CDR1 and CDR2 are SGHTA and FQGNSA. This CDR3 contains 13 residues. Trimming took 5 bases from V and 6 from J, leaving 12 bases between them. CDR3 sequence (DNA): TGTGCCAGCAGCACGAGAGTTCTGGATACGCAGTATTTT. Translated: CASSTRVLDTQYF.

This clonotype was found a few times. The J gene is TRBJ2-5, the V gene TRBV20-1, with 8 bases matching TRBD2. Per the germline V gene, CDR1 is DFQATT and CDR2 is SNEGSKA (reference sequence). J gave up 5 bases and V 6 bases, and 8 bases lay outside the gene matches. The CDR3 spans 13 residues. The CDR3 region is CSAGSGSGETQYF. CDR3 coding DNA: TGCAGTGCGGGGAGCGGGAGTGGGGAGACCCAGTACTTC.

This clonotype was recorded many times. The genes are TRBV9 and TRBJ1-1, with TRBD1 identical over 7 bases. Trimming took 5 bases from V and 6 from J; bases not matched to a gene: 16. The CDR3 has 16 amino acids. The germline V gene encodes CDR1 SGDLS and CDR2 YYNGEE. Written as DNA, the CDR3 is TGTGCCAGCAGTCCACGACAGGGCCTGGGGCTTTCTGAAGCTTTCTTT. Amino acids: CASSPRQGLGLSEAFF.

Many counts were recorded for this clonotype. This chain joins TRBV20-1 and TRBJ2-7; 16 bases map to TRBD2. The V and J ends lost 2 bases and 7 bases, in that order; junction bases with no gene match: 17. The CDR3 contains 19 residues. Germline loops: CDR1 DFQATT, CDR2 SNEGSKA (reference sequence). The CDR3 is CSARREDPGLAGGPWEQYF. For the CDR3, the DNA is TGCAGTGCTAGAAGGGAGGACCCGGGACTAGCGGGAGGGCCCTGGGAGCAGTACTTC.

The genes are TRBV7-9 and TRBJ2-1; D might be TRBD2 (6 bases). Deletions cut 5 bases from V and 1 base from J, with 18 bases between. The CDR3 sequence is 17 residues long. Germline V gene sequence: CDR1 SEHNR, CDR2 FQNEAQ (reference sequence). The CDR3 loop reads CASSPLSGEASYNEQFF. DNA for the CDR3: TGTGCCAGCAGCCCATTATCTGGGGAGGCGTCCTACAATGAGCAGTTCTTC.

Points on this clonotype: Possible read error: a much larger clone is one base away. This sequence joins TRBV5-1 and TRBJ2-5, with D perhaps given as TRBD1 or TRBD2 (8 bases each). The CDR3 is 21 residues long. The V end lost 3 bases, the J end lost 4 bases, and 34 bases lay between the germline ends. Germline V gene sequence: CDR1 SGHRS, CDR2 YFSETQ. The CDR3 is CASSSTHLDRGLVGVTETQYF. The CDR3 DNA reads as TGCGCCAGCAGCTCCACCCACCTCGACAGGGGACTAGTGGGAGTCACAGAGACCCAGTACTTC.

In its sample, this clonotype was seen many times. V gene TRBV19 combines with J gene TRBJ1-1; possibly TRBD1 for D (5 bases). Germline CDR1 reads LNHDA; CDR2 reads SQIVND (reference sequence). The CDR3 contains 13 residues. Trimming removed 7 bases at V and 4 bases at J, with 13 bases between. CDR3 DNA: TGTGCCAGTAAGGGGCCCCAGGGCACTGAAGCTTTCTTT. It codes for CASKGPQGTEAFF.

A few counts support this clonotype. The rearrangement links TRBV20-1 to TRBJ2-1, with D perhaps TRBD2 (5 bases). This CDR3 comprises 15 residues. V shed 2 bases and J shed 0 bases, with 11 bases lying between them. Germline CDR1 is DFQATT and CDR2 is SNEGSKA (reference sequence). CDR3 nucleotides: TGCAGTGCTAGACTCAGCGGTAGCTCCTACAATGAGCAGTTCTTC. Encoded protein: CSARLSGSSYNEQFF.

The chain recombines TRBV6-5 with TRBJ2-1, with 8 bases fitting TRBD2. The germline V gene has CDR1 MNHEY and CDR2 SVGAGI. The CDR3 totals 19 residues. V lost 2 bases, J lost 5 bases, and 17 bases stayed unmatched. The CDR3 nucleotides read TGTGCCAGCAGTTACCGGAGGTCTGAACGGGAGGGCCCACACAATGAGCAGTTCTTC. Protein: CASSYRRSEREGPHNEQFF.

The CDR3 region is CAISGPGNEQFF. CDR3 nucleotide sequence: TGTGCCATCTCCGGGCCTGGTAATGAGCAGTTCTTC. The V and J genes are TRBV10-3 and TRBJ2-1; D call uncertain. The CDR3 has 12 amino acids. Looked up from germline, CDR1 is ENHRY and CDR2 is SYGVKD. The ends were cut back, 8 bases at V and 7 bases at J, with 12 bases in the middle.

At least ten counts were recorded for this clonotype. This chain links TRBV30 with TRBJ2-1; D ambiguous. CDR3 length: 13 residues. V was cut by 2 bases and J by 14 bases, with 19 bases left in between. The germline V gene has CDR1 GTSNPN and CDR2 SVGIG (reference sequence). The CDR3 sequence is CAWSRSGPQEEFF. The CDR3 bases are TGTGCCTGGAGTAGATCCGGCCCACAAGAGGAGTTCTTC.

The chain carries TRBV6-5 and TRBJ1-1; unclear D gene. The germline gives CDR1 MNHEY, CDR2 SVGAGI. The CDR3 sequence is 16 residues long. The germline V and J ends were trimmed by 2 bases and 0 bases, with 13 bases remaining between them. CDR3 nucleotide sequence: TGTGCCAGCAGTTACGTTCGGGTGACTATGAACACTGAAGCTTTCTTT. As protein: CASSYVRVTMNTEAFF.

Ten or more counts support this clonotype. This sequence joins TRBV12-3 or TRBV12-4 and TRBJ1-5; D remains unclear. V gave up 6 bases and J gave up 2 bases, with 14 bases separating them. The CDR3 spans 15 residues. The CDR3 loop is CASSSTQMGNQPQHF. The DNA of the CDR3 is TGTGCCAGCAGCTCGACCCAAATGGGCAATCAGCCCCAGCATTTT.

This clonotype was recorded at least ten times. This chain connects TRBV20-1 to TRBJ2-7; perhaps TRBD2 as D (5 bases). Between the trimmed V and J ends, which lost 5 bases and 6 bases, there was a span of 17 bases. The CDR3 extends over 13 amino acids. Germline V gene data show CDR1 as DFQATT and CDR2 as SNEGSKA (reference sequence). This CDR3 reads CSAPMPGLSEQYF. DNA for the CDR3: TGCAGTGCTCCCATGCCGGGATTAAGCGAGCAGTACTTC.

The genes are TRBV9 and TRBJ2-3; 7 nucleotides match TRBD2. V shed 4 bases, J shed 3 bases, and the junction held 8 bases outside the gene matches. Per germline, CDR1 SGDLS and CDR2 YYNGEE. This CDR3 spans 15 amino acids. DNA for the CDR3: TGTGCCAGCAGCTCCCGGGACTATACTACAGATACGCAGTATTTT. It is translated as CASSSRDYTTDTQYF.

This clonotype was detected ten times or more. The chain uses TRBV18 and TRBJ2-3; 7 bases agree with TRBD2. After removal of 5 bases from V and 6 bases from J, the junction contained 8 bases not matched to a gene. Germline V CDR1 and CDR2: KGHSH, LQKENI. This CDR3 comprises 14 residues. In nucleotides, the CDR3 is TGTGCCAGCTCAAGGGCTAGCGGACGTGATACGCAGTATTTT. Protein product: CASSRASGRDTQYF.

The gene calls are TRBV10-3 and TRBJ2-5; perhaps D is TRBD1 or TRBD2 (5 bases each). Germline values: CDR1 ENHRY, CDR2 SYGVKD. CDR3 length: 11 amino acids. CDR3 nucleotides: TGTGGGACCCCGGGGCTGGAGACCCAGTACTTC. Translated, it gives CGTPGLETQYF.

This clonotype was observed a handful of times. The rearrangement joins TRBV10-2 to TRBJ2-7; 9 nucleotides match TRBD2. Germline CDR1 reads WSHSY; CDR2 reads SAAADI. CDR3 length: 15 amino acids. Losses at the gene ends were 2 bases for V and 3 bases for J; bases not matched to a gene: 5. The CDR3 here is CASSEMAGGGYEQYF. The CDR3 coding sequence is TGCGCCAGCAGTGAGATGGCGGGAGGGGGCTACGAGCAGTACTTC.

This clonotype was counted many times. The chain couples TRBV4-1 to TRBJ2-7; no firm D call. Per germline, CDR1 MGHRA and CDR2 YSYEKL. CDR3 length: 14 amino acids. The V gene lost 0 bases and the J gene lost 3 bases, with 9 bases spanning the gap. The CDR3 sequence: CASSQEYQLYEQYF. CDR3 DNA: TGCGCCAGCAGCCAAGAGTACCAGCTCTACGAGCAGTACTTC.

This clonotype was observed many times. CDR3 DNA sequence: TGTGCCAGCAGCCGAAAAGCAGGAGTCGGCACTGAAGCTTTCTTT. Residues: CASSRKAGVGTEAFF. The chain combines TRBV3-1 with TRBJ1-1; no clear D gene. Germline lookup yields CDR1 LGHDT and CDR2 YNNKEL (reference sequence). The CDR3 sequence is 15 residues long. Trimming removed 4 bases from V and 4 bases from J, with 16 bases in between. Complete variable domain (other parts from reference TRBV3-1 and TRBJ1-1): DTAVSQTPKYLVTQMGNDKSIKCEQNLGHDTMYWYKQDSKKFLKIMFSYNNKELIINETVPNRFSPKSPDKAHLNLHINSLELGDSAVYFCASSRKAGVGTEAFFGQGTRLTVV.

The CDR3 sequence is CATSSQASGRGNEQFF. In DNA, the CDR3 is TGTGCCACCAGCAGCCAAGCTAGCGGGAGGGGCAATGAGCAGTTCTTC. The V call is TRBV24-1, the J call TRBJ2-1; 12 bases are a match to TRBD2. V was clipped by 7 bases and J by 6 bases; unmatched bases: 9. CDR1 and CDR2 from the germline V gene are KGHDR and SFDVKD. This CDR3 is built from 16 residues.

The chain recombines TRBV11-2 with TRBJ1-1, with D perhaps matching TRBD1 (6 bases). CDR3 length: 14 amino acids. V was clipped by 7 bases and J by 0 bases, with 12 bases between them. Germline CDR1 and CDR2: SGHAT and FQNNGV. The CDR3 region has the DNA TGTGCCAGCAAGCGGGACACAGTGAACACTGAAGCTTTCTTT. As protein: CASKRDTVNTEAFF.

The CDR3 region is CASSLVGGTIPGELFF. The CDR3 DNA follows: TGTGCCAGCAGCCTTGTGGGAGGAACCATACCCGGGGAGCTGTTTTTT. This chain connects TRBV4-2 to TRBJ2-2, with a possible D match to TRBD2 (6 bases). The CDR3 covers 16 residues. V was pared by 4 bases and J by 6 bases, with 18 bases between. Germline V gene data show CDR1 as LGHNA and CDR2 as YNFKEQ.